This TCR beta chain was captured in a study of blood T cell repertoires in COVID-19. At the level of the study: Specimens from acute and convalescent COVID-19 originated in the United States, Italy and Spain. Sources were T cells, B-cell-depleted T cells, or PBMCs; the material itself was cDNA or gDNA.

The authors' processing: Nucleated cell number was recorded as an estimate derived from reference gene primer amplification. The method was immunoSEQ multiplex PCR; TCRdb's version includes in-frame clones alone and lacks a portion of them. V and J calls and clone size are given by that table; D and trimming were obtained from the DNA. The sample lists under 200,000 clones, around 84% occurring once. Germline-derived CDR1 and CDR2 are LNHDA and SQIVND (reference sequence). Trimming took 5 bases from V and 2 from J, leaving 9 bases between them. CDR3 length equals 13 residues. The sequence came from a man aged 25 to 40 with active or convalescent COVID-19. The sample comprised peripheral blood. This chain joins TRBV19 and TRBJ1-1, with no clear D. The CDR3 reads CASSDGINTEAFF. CDR3 nucleotide sequence: TGTGCCAGTAGTGACGGGATAAACACTGAAGCTTTCTTT.